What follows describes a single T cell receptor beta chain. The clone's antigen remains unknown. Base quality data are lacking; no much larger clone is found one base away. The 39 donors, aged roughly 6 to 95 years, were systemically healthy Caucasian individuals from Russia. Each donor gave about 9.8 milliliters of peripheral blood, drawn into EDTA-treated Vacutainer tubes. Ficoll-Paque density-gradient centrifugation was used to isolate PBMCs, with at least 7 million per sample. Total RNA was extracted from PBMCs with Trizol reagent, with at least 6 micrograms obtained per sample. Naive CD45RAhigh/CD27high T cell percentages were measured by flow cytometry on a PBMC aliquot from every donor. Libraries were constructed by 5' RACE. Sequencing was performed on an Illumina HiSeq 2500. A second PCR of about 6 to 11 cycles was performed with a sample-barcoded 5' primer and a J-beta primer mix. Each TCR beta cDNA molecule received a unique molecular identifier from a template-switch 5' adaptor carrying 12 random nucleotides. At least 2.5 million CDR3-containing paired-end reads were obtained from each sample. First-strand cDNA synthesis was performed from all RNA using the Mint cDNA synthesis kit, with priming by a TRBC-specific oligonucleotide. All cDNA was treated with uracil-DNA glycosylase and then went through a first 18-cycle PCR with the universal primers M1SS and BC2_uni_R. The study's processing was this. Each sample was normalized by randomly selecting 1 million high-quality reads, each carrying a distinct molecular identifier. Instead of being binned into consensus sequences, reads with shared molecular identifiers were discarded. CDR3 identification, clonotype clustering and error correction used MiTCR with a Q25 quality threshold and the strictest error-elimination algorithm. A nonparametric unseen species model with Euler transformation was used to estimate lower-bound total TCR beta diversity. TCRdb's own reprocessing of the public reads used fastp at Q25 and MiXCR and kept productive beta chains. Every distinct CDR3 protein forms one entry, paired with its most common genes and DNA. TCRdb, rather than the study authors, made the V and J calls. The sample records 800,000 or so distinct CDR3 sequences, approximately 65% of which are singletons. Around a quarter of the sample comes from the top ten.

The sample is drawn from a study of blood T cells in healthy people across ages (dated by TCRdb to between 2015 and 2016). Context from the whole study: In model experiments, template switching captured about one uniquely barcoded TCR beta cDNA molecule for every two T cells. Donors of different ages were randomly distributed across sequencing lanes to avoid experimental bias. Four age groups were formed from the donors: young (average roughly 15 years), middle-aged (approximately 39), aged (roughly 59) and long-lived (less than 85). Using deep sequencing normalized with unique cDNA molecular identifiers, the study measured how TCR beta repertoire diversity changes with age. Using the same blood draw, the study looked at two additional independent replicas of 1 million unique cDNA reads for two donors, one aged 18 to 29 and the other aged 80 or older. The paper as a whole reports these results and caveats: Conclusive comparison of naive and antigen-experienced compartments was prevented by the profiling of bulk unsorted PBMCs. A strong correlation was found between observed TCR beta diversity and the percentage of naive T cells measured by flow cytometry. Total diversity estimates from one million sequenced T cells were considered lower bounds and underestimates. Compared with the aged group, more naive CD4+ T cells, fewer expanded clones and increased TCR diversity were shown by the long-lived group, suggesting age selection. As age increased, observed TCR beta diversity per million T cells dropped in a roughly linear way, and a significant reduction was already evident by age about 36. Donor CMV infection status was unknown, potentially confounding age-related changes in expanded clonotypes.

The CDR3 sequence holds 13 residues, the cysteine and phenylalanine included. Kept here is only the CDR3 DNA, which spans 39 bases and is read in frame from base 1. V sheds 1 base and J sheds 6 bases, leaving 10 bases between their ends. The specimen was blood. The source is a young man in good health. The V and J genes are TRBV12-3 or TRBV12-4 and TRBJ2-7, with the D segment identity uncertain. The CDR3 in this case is CASSLGPKGEQYF. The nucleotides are TGTGCCAGCAGTTTAGGTCCAAAGGGCGAGCAGTACTTC.